The sequence of this T cell receptor beta chain was determined in a study of beta chain features in type 1 diabetes. Sequenced material consisted of expressed TCRB transcripts (all of the isolated RNA was reverse transcribed). Here immunoSEQ multiplex PCR was the method, and the copy in TCRdb shows in-frame clones only, minus some. The sample has 850,000 to 900,000 clones; roughly a sixth are singletons. Each sorted population was over 98% pure. Study-wide results and caveats: Type 1 diabetes patients showed a moderate but significant shortening of TCRB CDR3s in all four CD4+ subsets. Insertions were fewer and deletions more numerous at VDJ junctions in type 1 diabetes patients. The influence of HLA type on TCRB rearrangement stayed undetermined.

This clone appeared a few times. Its specificity is unknown. Sequenced sample: naive CD4+ T cells from blood. The sequence derives from a woman between 18 and 29 years old in good health.

The DNA of the CDR3 is TGCGCCAGCAGCTTGGAGGTGGGCAATCAGCCCCAGCATTTT. This sequence encodes CASSLEVGNQPQHF. The J gene is TRBJ1-5, the V gene TRBV5-1; D gene unclear. This CDR3 region has 14 residues. The germline V gene has CDR1 SGHRS and CDR2 YFSETQ. Trimming left V 0 bases short and J 2 bases short, with 6 bases between.